This T cell receptor beta chain came from a study of shared clonotypes between healthy human individuals. In replicate PCRs of unsorted PBMC, approximately 310 ng DNA, tens of thousands of T cell genomes, was used. Sequencing was performed with immunoSEQ multiplex PCR; in TCRdb, only in-frame clones are kept and a portion is missing. The sample holds fewer than 600,000 clones, more than 65% seen once. The study's findings and limits: Genetic and exposure-history diversity was limited by the small donor number.

This clone was counted ten times or more. Its antigen is as yet unknown. The CDR3 runs 16 residues. Germline trimming cut 0 bases from V and 1 base from J; bases unmatched to any gene: 3. Material for sequencing was PBMCs. The source is a woman in her forties in good health. Some clones in this sample may be carry-over from other donors' samples. V usage is TRBV23-1 and J usage is TRBJ1-1, with 9 bases aligning to TRBD1. TRBV23-1 qualifies as an ORF whose function is uncertain. Here the CDR3 DNA reads TGCGCCAGCAGTCAATCGGGGACAGGGAAGAACACTGAAGCTTTCTTT. Its protein is CASSQSGTGKNTEAFF.